This TCR beta chain was captured in a study of read filtering for tumor transcriptome and immune sequencing. This CDR3 has 18 residues. CDR1 LGHNA and CDR2 YNFKEQ come from the germline V gene. V shed 0 bases, J shed 1 base, and the junction held 7 bases outside the gene matches. At the time of active disease, bone marrow was collected from every patient. The study, taken as a whole, reports: About 77% of IR-seq clonotypes had a single read, yet these held 3.5% to 4.5% of reads. Without single-read clonotypes, shared clonotype proportions correlated more between IR-seq and RNA-seq.

This clonotype was seen repeatedly, ten times or more. What it recognizes is unknown. From approximately 430 ng of RNA, a library with molecular barcoded alpha/delta and beta/gamma adaptors was made. In TCRdb, the reads were re-called with MiXCR into one record per CDR3 protein. Of 120,000 or so distinct CDR3 sequences listed, about an eighth were seen once; the top ten hold around 10%. This sequence was found in a donor over 35 with multiple myeloma. The sequenced material came from a population of CD138-negative cells sorted from bone marrow. The rearrangement links TRBV4-2 to TRBJ2-3; 10 nucleotides align to TRBD2. The CDR3 coding sequence is TGTGCCAGCAGCCAAGATCGTTCTAGCGGGGGCCGCACAGATACGCAGTATTTT. It codes for CASSQDRSSGGRTDTQYF.